These 17 T cell receptor beta chains came from one sample sequenced in a study of control samples from healthy donors and cancer patients. Here immunoSEQ multiplex PCR was the method, and the copy in TCRdb shows in-frame clones only, minus some. This table has about 20,000 clones, around nine tenths appearing once. Sequenced: PBMCs. These receptors came from a man in his sixties with head and neck cancer.

CDR3 coding DNA: TGTGCCAGCAGCCGTAGCGGGGGGGTCTATAATGAGCAGTTCTTC. This sequence encodes CASSRSGGVYNEQFF. This chain connects TRBV7-6 to TRBJ2-1; 11 bases are shared with TRBD2. V lost 5 bases, J lost 7 bases, and 7 bases stayed unmatched. Germline CDR1 is SGHVS and CDR2 is FNYEAQ. The CDR3 runs to 15 residues.

For the CDR3, the DNA is TGCGCCAGCAGCTACGGGACTCTAGACCCTTCCTATGGCTACACCTTC. It encodes CASSYGTLDPSYGYTF. V and J are TRBV5-1 and TRBJ1-2; the D gene is possibly TRBD1 (5 bases). V lost 3 bases and J lost 4, with 19 bases in between. The length of the CDR3 is 16 residues. Germline V CDR1 and CDR2: SGHRS, YFSETQ.

A remark on this clone: Compared with germline, one end of the junction differs, possibly owing to a read error. This chain links TRBV2 with TRBJ1-2; TRBD1 is a possible D gene (6 bases). CDR3 size: 14 residues. Germline loops: CDR1 SNHLY, CDR2 FYNNEI. The CDR3 DNA follows: TGTGCCAGCAGCCAAACGACAGGAGACAACTATCTTTCCTTC. This translates into CASSQTTGDNYLSF.

This clone was detected only once. The V and J genes are TRBV11-2 and TRBJ2-5; D possibly corresponds to TRBD1 (6 bases). Per the germline V gene, CDR1 is SGHAT and CDR2 is FQNNGV. This CDR3 spans 12 amino acids. V lost 3 bases to trimming and J lost 4 bases, with 6 bases between them. The CDR3 here is CASSLGAETQYF. In DNA, the CDR3 is TGTGCCAGCAGCTTGGGGGCAGAGACCCAGTACTTC.

This clone was detected a few times. The genes are TRBV27 and TRBJ2-5, with TRBD2 matching 7 bases. Unmatched junction bases numbered 11, after V lost 5 bases and J lost 5 bases. Per the germline V gene, CDR1 is MNHEY and CDR2 is SMNVEV (reference sequence). This CDR3 has 15 amino acids. This CDR3 reads CASSRTSSVGETQYF. The CDR3 nucleotides are TGTGCCAGCAGTCGGACTAGTTCCGTCGGGGAGACCCAGTACTTC.

The CDR3 region has the DNA TGTGCCAGCAGTGTGGGGGTAGGGAACGAGCAGTACTTC. Protein product: CASSVGVGNEQYF. This chain uses TRBV25-1 with TRBJ2-7; D is perhaps TRBD1 or TRBD2 (5 bases each). The CDR3 runs 13 residues. Germline V gene sequence: CDR1 MGHDK, CDR2 SYGVNS. V lost 4 bases, J lost 5 bases, and 12 bases lay in between.

The chain couples TRBV6-5 to TRBJ1-3; D might be TRBD1 (5 bases). Germline V gives CDR1 MNHEY, CDR2 SVGAGI. The V and J ends lost 11 bases and 0 bases respectively, with 14 bases between them. This CDR3 is 14 amino acids long. The CDR3 region has the DNA TGTGCCTGCTGCTCAGACAGCTCTGGAAACACCATATATTTT. It specifies CACCSDSSGNTIYF.

The chain recombines TRBV5-1 with TRBJ2-2, with D tentatively TRBD2 (6 bases). The CDR3 contains 15 residues. Germline CDR1 and CDR2: SGHRS and YFSETQ. V was clipped by 3 bases and J by 1 base, with 10 bases between them. The chain's CDR3 is CASSSGLLNTGELFF. The DNA for the CDR3 is TGCGCCAGCAGCTCGGGACTCTTGAACACCGGGGAGCTGTTTTTT.

This clone was observed once. The chain links TRBV18 to TRBJ1-1; D gene unclear. The ends were cut back, 3 bases at V and 4 bases at J, with 9 bases in the middle. CDR1 and CDR2 (germline): KGHSH, LQKENI. CDR3 length equals 13 residues. DNA of the CDR3: TGTGCCAGCTCACCTGTCGTGGCCACTGAAGCTTTCTTT. It specifies CASSPVVATEAFF.

To note about this clone: The same CDR3 can be traced to other DNA sequences in this sample. J is TRBJ1-6 and V is TRBV11-2; D is possibly TRBD1 (5 bases). Germline values: CDR1 SGHAT, CDR2 FQNNGV. CDR3 length equals 13 residues. The germline V and J ends were trimmed by 5 bases and 6 bases, with 8 bases remaining between them. The CDR3 spells CASSADSNSPLHF. DNA for the CDR3: TGTGCCAGCAGCGCCGACAGTAATTCACCCCTCCACTTT.

The rearrangement joins TRBV27 to TRBJ1-2; D is ambiguous. This CDR3 is 13 amino acids long. Trimming removed 3 bases from V and 1 base from J, with 6 bases in between. CDR1 is MNHEY, CDR2 SMNVEV, per germline (reference sequence). CDR3: CASSLSVNYGYTF. CDR3 DNA sequence: TGTGCCAGCAGTTTGTCCGTTAACTATGGCTACACCTTC.

This clone has a handful of counts. The chain employs TRBV7-7 and TRBJ2-5; D may be TRBD2 (6 bases). V lost 5 bases to trimming and J lost 5 bases, with 18 bases between them. Germline V gene sequence: CDR1 SSHAT, CDR2 FNYEAQ (reference sequence). This CDR3 contains 15 residues. CDR3: CASSPSGSGGETQYF. CDR3 nucleotide sequence: TGTGCCAGCAGCCCCTCTGGTAGCGGAGGGGAGACCCAGTACTTC. The entire variable domain, with the rest obtained from reference TRBV7-7 and TRBJ2-5, is as follows: GAGVSQSPRYKVTKRGQDVTLRCDPISSHATLYWYQQALGQGPEFLTYFNYEAQPDKSGLPSDRFSAERPEGSISTLTIQRTEQRDSAMYRCASSPSGSGGETQYFGPGTRLLVL.

This chain links TRBV2 with TRBJ2-6, with 8 bases that match TRBD1. Per the germline V gene, CDR1 is SNHLY and CDR2 is FYNNEI. V lost 6 bases, J lost 4 bases, and 5 bases stayed unmatched. This CDR3 region has 15 residues. The CDR3 reads CASRLTGVGANVLTF. DNA of the CDR3: TGTGCCAGCAGGCTGACAGGGGTGGGGGCCAACGTCCTGACTTTC.

In this sample, this clone turned up a few times. This chain joins TRBV7-2 and TRBJ2-2, with D possibly called TRBD1 or TRBD2 (6 bases each). There are 16 residues in the CDR3. Germline CDR1 reads SGHTA; CDR2 reads FQGNSA. V gave up 1 base and J gave up 6 bases, with 15 bases separating them. The CDR3 loop reads CASSLVGGQPSGELFF. CDR3 coding DNA: TGTGCCAGCAGCTTAGTAGGGGGGCAACCCTCCGGGGAGCTGTTTTTT.

In this sample, this clone turned up once. The V and J genes are TRBV5-4 and TRBJ2-5; D possibly corresponds to TRBD2 (6 bases). The germline V gene encodes CDR1 SGHNT and CDR2 YYREEE (reference sequence). Trimming removed 0 bases from V and 1 base from J, with 10 bases in between. The CDR3 contains 15 residues. CDR3 DNA: TGTGCCAGCAGCTTGGCCGGGGGTTTCCAAGAGACCCAGTACTTC. Residues: CASSLAGGFQETQYF.

The chain has TRBV21-1 and TRBJ1-5. TRBV21-1 is assigned pseudogene status. The CDR3 loop spans 16 amino acids. For the CDR3, the DNA is TGTGCCAGCAGCAAAGCGCGGGGAGATAGCAATCAGCCCCAGCATTTT. Protein: CASSKARGDSNQPQHF.

This rearrangement joins TRBV5-1 to TRBJ2-2; no firm D call. The CDR3 has 16 residues. Germline values: CDR1 SGHRS, CDR2 YFSETQ. V lost 0 bases, J lost 6 bases, and 15 bases lay in between. The CDR3 is CASSLEVRPNAGELFF. CDR3 in DNA: TGCGCCAGCAGCTTGGAGGTCAGGCCGAATGCCGGGGAGCTGTTTTTT.